Listed below are T cell receptor beta chains from one sample, sequenced in a study of PD-1 blockade in mismatch repair-deficient tumors. Generated by immunoSEQ multiplex PCR, the TCRdb table keeps only in-frame clones and is missing some. Among 130,000 or so clones, more than 85% were seen once, and the ten largest hold about 14%. The source material was peripheral blood, sampled 44 weeks after starting pembrolizumab. The receptors derive from an adult with mismatch repair-deficient cancer. The CDR3 runs from the conserved cysteine through the conserved F or W. The order of the fields is clone size, D gene, V gene, J gene, CDR3 length, CDR3 DNA, CDR3 protein. A D gene is named only where the DNA matches it firmly. Size is omitted from some rows. Given values are once, few, many or a class for expanded clones.

>-|-|TRBV4-1|TRBJ2-2|15
TGCGCCAGCAGCCAAGTTCCGGGGAACACCGGGGAGCTGTTTTTT
CASSQVPGNTGELFF
>-|-|TRBV19|TRBJ2-5|13
TGTGCCAGTAGTTTCGGGAGTTGGGAGACCCAGTACTTC
CASSFGSWETQYF
>-|-|TRBV6-6|TRBJ2-2|15
TGTGCCAGCGGATTACACGGAAGGAACACCGGGGAGCTGTTTTTT
CASGLHGRNTGELFF
>-|-|TRBV5-5|TRBJ1-1|14
TGTGCCAGCAGCCGTACGGCGGGGGGCACTGAAGCTTTCTTT
CASSRTAGGTEAFF
>-|-|TRBV30|TRBJ2-1|13
TGTGCCTGGAGTGTTCTTGAGATAGGTGAGCAGTTCTTC
CAWSVLEIGEQFF
>-|TRBD1|TRBV29-1|TRBJ2-3|14
TGCAGCGTTCCTGGGACAGGGGAGGCAGATACGCAGTATTTT
CSVPGTGEADTQYF
>-|-|TRBV18|TRBJ1-5|14
TGTGCCAGCTCACCAACGACAGATAATCAGCCCCAGCATTTT
CASSPTTDNQPQHF
>-|-|TRBV6-1|TRBJ2-7|11
TGTGCCAGCAGTCGAGACCACGAGCAGTACTTC
CASSRDHEQYF
>-|TRBD2|TRBV28|TRBJ2-7|16
TGTGCCAGCAGTTCGGGACTAGCGGGAGTGGGGTACGAGCAGTACTTC
CASSSGLAGVGYEQYF
>few|-|TRBV4-3|TRBJ1-3|15
TGCGCCAGCAGCCAAGCGTACAGGGTCGGAAACACCATATATTTT
CASSQAYRVGNTIYF
>-|TRBD2|TRBV6-5|TRBJ2-1|16
TGTGCCAGCAGTTACCGGGGACTAGCGGGAGGCAATGAGCAGTTCTTC
CASSYRGLAGGNEQFF
>-|-|TRBV29-1|TRBJ2-5|14
TGCAGCGTTGAAGATCTTGGACAAGAAGAGACCCAGTACTTC
CSVEDLGQEETQYF
>-|-|TRBV11-1|TRBJ2-2|12
TGTGCCAGCAGCTTTAGGGCCGGGGAGCTGTTTTTT
CASSFRAGELFF
>-|-|TRBV30|TRBJ2-3|11
TGTGCCTGGAGTCAGACAGATACGCAGTATTTT
CAWSQTDTQYF
>-|TRBD2|TRBV11-2|TRBJ2-1|14
TGTGCCAGCAGCTCGAGCGGGAGGGACAATGAGCAGTTCTTC
CASSSSGRDNEQFF
>-|-|TRBV15|TRBJ1-3|15
TGTGCCACCAGCAGAGATCCCCAGAGTGGAAACACCATATATTTT
CATSRDPQSGNTIYF
>-|-|TRBV7-8|TRBJ2-1|15
TGTGCCAGCAGCTCCGAGGGACTGGGTAACAATGAGCAGTTCTTC
CASSSEGLGNNEQFF
>-|TRBD1|TRBV6-6|TRBJ2-7|15
TGTGCCAGCAGTTACCCAAGACAGGGGCGATACGAGCAGTACTTC
CASSYPRQGRYEQYF
>-|TRBD1|TRBV14|TRBJ1-2|13
TGTGCCAGCAGCCAACAGGGGGTCCATGGCTACACCTTC
CASSQQGVHGYTF
>-|-|TRBV11-1|TRBJ1-4|14
TGTGCCAGCAGCTTAGCTCCAACTAATGAAAAACTGTTTTTT
CASSLAPTNEKLFF
>-|TRBD2|TRBV27|TRBJ2-2|13
TGTGCCAGCAGTTGGGGGGGCACCGGGGAGCTGTTTTTT
CASSWGGTGELFF
>-|-|TRBV7-9|TRBJ1-1|13
TGTGCCAGCAGTCGAGAGGTGAACACTGAAGCTTTCTTT
CASSREVNTEAFF
>once|TRBD2|TRBV6-4|TRBJ2-1|17
TGTGCCAGCAGTTTAAGACTAGCCCCTCTCTCCTACAATGAGCAGTTCTTC
CASSLRLAPLSYNEQFF
>-|-|TRBV28|TRBJ2-2|13
TGTGCCAGCAAATATGGGCAGACCGGGGAGCTGTTTTTT
CASKYGQTGELFF
>-|-|TRBV19|TRBJ2-4|14
TGTGCCAGTAGCATCACTTTACAGGGAAACATTCAGTACTTC
CASSITLQGNIQYF
>once|-|TRBV9|TRBJ2-2|15
TGTGCCAGCAGCGTAGGACCAACAGGGCACGGGGAGCTGTTTTTT
CASSVGPTGHGELFF
>-|TRBD2|TRBV28|TRBJ2-1|15
TGTGCCAGCTATCGTGGGACTAGCGCCTACAATGAGCAGTTCTTC
CASYRGTSAYNEQFF
>-|-|TRBV14|TRBJ2-3|15
TGTGCCAGCAGCCAAGTTGCGCCCACCACAGATACGCAGTATTTT
CASSQVAPTTDTQYF
>-|-|TRBV5-1|TRBJ1-5|14
TGCGCCAGCAGCTTCCGCGGGGGGGGACAGCCCCAGCATTTT
CASSFRGGGQPQHF
>-|-|TRBV4-1|TRBJ1-5|16
TGCGCCAGCAGCCAAGTCATCGGACACAACAATCAGCCCCAGCATTTT
CASSQVIGHNNQPQHF
>-|TRBD1|TRBV11-2|TRBJ1-4|17
TGTGCCAGCAGCCAATCCCGGGACAGGTATTGGAGTGAAAAACTGTTTTTT
CASSQSRDRYWSEKLFF
>-|-|TRBV11-2|TRBJ1-1|13
TGTGCCAGCAGCTTAGGTGGGAACACTGAAGCTTTCTTT
CASSLGGNTEAFF
>-|TRBD2|TRBV27|TRBJ2-1|20
TGTGCCAGCAGTTTATATACTAGCGGGAGGCCCGATATACCCTACAATGAGCAGTTCTTC
CASSLYTSGRPDIPYNEQFF
>-|-|TRBV5-6|TRBJ1-2|14
TGTGCCAGCAGCTCGGAACAGGTCTATTATGGCTACACCTTC
CASSSEQVYYGYTF
>-|-|TRBV11-2|TRBJ2-7|13
TGTGCCAGCAGCTTAGCCGGTACCTACGAGCAGTACTTC
CASSLAGTYEQYF
>-|-|TRBV7-6|TRBJ2-3|14
TGTGCCAGCAGCTTCGGTGGGCACACAGATACGCAGTATTTT
CASSFGGHTDTQYF
>-|-|TRBV28|TRBJ1-5|18
TGTGCCAGCAGTTTACGGCAGGGAAGCAGTTTCTTCGGTCAGCCCCAGCATTTT
CASSLRQGSSFFGQPQHF
>-|-|TRBV5-1|TRBJ2-1|15
TGCGCCAGCAGCTTGGCCCGACCCTCCTACAATGAGCAGTTCTTC
CASSLARPSYNEQFF
>-|-|TRBV27|TRBJ2-7|15
TGTGCCAGCAGTTTAAGAGTAAGTCAGACGTACGAGCAGTACTTC
CASSLRVSQTYEQYF
>-|-|TRBV11-2|TRBJ2-4|11
TGTGCCAGCAGCTTACGGAGCATTCAGTACTTC
CASSLRSIQYF
>-|TRBD2|TRBV30|TRBJ2-3|14
TGTGCCTGGTCCGGGGGGGTCGGCACAGATACGCAGTATTTT
CAWSGGVGTDTQYF
>-|TRBD1|TRBV2|TRBJ2-7|16
TGTGCCAGCGGCTCTTACGGGGGGACAGGGTGGTTCGAGCAGTACTTC
CASGSYGGTGWFEQYF
>-|-|TRBV28|TRBJ2-7|13
TGTGCCAGCAGTTTATATGTGGAGGGCGAGCAGTACTTC
CASSLYVEGEQYF
>-|-|TRBV4-3|TRBJ2-1|15
TGCGCCAGCAGCCAAGATACCGGGCGGTACAATGAGCAGTTCTTC
CASSQDTGRYNEQFF
>-|TRBD1|TRBV6-1|TRBJ2-2|14
TGTGCCAGCAGAAGACAGGGTTCCGGGGGGGAGCTGTTTTTT
CASRRQGSGGELFF
>-|TRBD1|TRBV10-3|TRBJ2-7|14
TGTGCCATCAGGGACAGGGGGCCTATAGACGAGCAGTACTTC
CAIRDRGPIDEQYF
>-|TRBD2|TRBV11-3|TRBJ2-1|17
TGTGCCAGCAGCTTAGGGGCCGGACTAGCGGATAACAATGAGCAGTTCTTC
CASSLGAGLADNNEQFF
>-|-|TRBV9|TRBJ2-2|15
TGTGCCAGCAGCGGACCCGGGGGGAACACCGGGGAGCTGTTTTTT
CASSGPGGNTGELFF
>-|-|TRBV5-6|TRBJ1-1|15
TGTGCCAGCAGCTTATTGGCCTTGGGGAACACTGAAGCTTTCTTT
CASSLLALGNTEAFF
>-|TRBD1|TRBV4-3|TRBJ2-5|15
TGCGCCAGCAGCCAGGGTACAGGGGGCGCGGAGACCCAGTACTTC
CASSQGTGGAETQYF
>-|TRBD1|TRBV30|TRBJ2-3|15
TGTGCCTGGAGTGTATGGGACAGGGGTACAGATACGCAGTATTTT
CAWSVWDRGTDTQYF
>-|-|TRBV28|TRBJ1-2|14
TGTGCCAGCAGTTTAGAGCGAAGGGGACATGGCTACACCTTC
CASSLERRGHGYTF
>-|TRBD1|TRBV6-1|TRBJ1-2|15
TGTGCCAGCAGTGAATGGCCGGGACAGGGCTTTGGCTACACCTTC
CASSEWPGQGFGYTF
>-|TRBD1|TRBV28|TRBJ1-2|15
TGTGCCAGTTACCCGGGACAGGGGGCTAGCTATGGCTACACCTTC
CASYPGQGASYGYTF